This T cell receptor beta chain was profiled in a study of OX40 agonist ivuxolimab in advanced cancers. The protocol was immunoSEQ multiplex PCR, while the TCRdb copy is restricted to in-frame clones and leaves out a portion. This sample has 70,000 to 75,000 clones; 85% occur once, and the top ten carry 5.9%. In the case of this clone: Its antigen is currently unknown.

Study-level results: Some nonresponders additionally presented with little normalized T-cell clonal expansion. Near-lowest levels of clonal expansion characterized partial responders at 0.1-3.0 mg/kg.

CDR3 length: 13 amino acids. Trimming removed 3 bases from V and 4 bases from J, with 9 bases in between. In germline, CDR1 is MDHEN, CDR2 SYDVKM. The rearrangement joins TRBV28 to TRBJ1-2, with D possibly TRBD1 on 5 matching bases. The receptor was isolated from an adult with an advanced solid tumor such as melanoma, head and neck, liver or kidney cancer. Sequenced material: CD4+ or CD8+ T cells sorted from blood, taken in a trial of the OX40 agonist ivuxolimab. CDR3 DNA: TGTGCCAGCAGTTTCGGGGACTCCTATGGCTACACCTTC. Translating gives CASSFGDSYGYTF.